This T cell receptor (beta chain) was profiled in a study of blood T cell repertoires in COVID-19. Repertoires were generated with immunoSEQ multiplex PCR, while TCRdb's copy carries only in-frame clones and drops some. This sample has a few hundred thousand clones; around 80% occur once, and the top ten carry 8% to 13%. CDR1 is SQVTM, CDR2 ANQGSEA, per germline. The CDR3 sequence is 11 residues long. Trimming stripped 7 bases from V and 7 bases from J, with 13 bases between. In this sample, this clone turned up a few times. This rearrangement joins TRBV29-1 to TRBJ1-1; D is perhaps TRBD1 (6 bases). Sequenced: peripheral blood. The sequence derives from an elderly woman with acute or convalescent COVID-19. CDR3 DNA sequence: TGCAGCGCCTTGAGGGGGATTGAAGCTTTCTTT. Translated: CSALRGIEAFF.